These T cell receptor beta chains were read from a single sample in a study of shared clonotypes between healthy human individuals. Profiled with immunoSEQ multiplex PCR; TCRdb holds only in-frame clones, not every one. Counted here are about 1.5 million clones, approximately 96% occurring once; the ten biggest clones make up approximately 1%. Material: naive CD4+ T cells sorted from blood. The source is a man aged 30 to 45 in good health. The CDR3 runs from the conserved cysteine through the conserved F or W. Each record gives: CDR3 DNA, CDR3 protein, clone size, J gene, V gene, D gene. The D gene is left open where the match is weak. Rows may omit the clone size; those that give it use once, few, many or a size class.

cdr3_nt: TGTGCCAGCGGATTCGAGGACAGGCCCGGCTATGGCTACACCTTC
cdr3_aa: CASGFEDRPGYGYTF
clone_size: .
j_call: TRBJ1-2
v_call: TRBV6-5
d_call: TRBD1

cdr3_nt: TGTGCCAGCAGCCTCCTCGGGGGACAGGGGAACACCGGGGAGCTGTTTTTT
cdr3_aa: CASSLLGGQGNTGELFF
clone_size: once
j_call: TRBJ2-2
v_call: TRBV7-9
d_call: TRBD1

cdr3_nt: TGTGCCTGGAGTATACTTCTAGGATCTGGGGCCAACGTCCTGACTTTC
cdr3_aa: CAWSILLGSGANVLTF
clone_size: .
j_call: TRBJ2-6
v_call: TRBV30
d_call: .

cdr3_nt: TGCAGCGTTGGCCCCGGAGCCTACGAGCAGTACTTC
cdr3_aa: CSVGPGAYEQYF
clone_size: .
j_call: TRBJ2-7
v_call: TRBV29-1
d_call: .

cdr3_nt: TGCGCCAGCAGCTCCGGTGTGGGGGGCGAAGGGGGCTACACCTTC
cdr3_aa: CASSSGVGGEGGYTF
clone_size: .
j_call: TRBJ1-2
v_call: TRBV5-1
d_call: .

cdr3_nt: TGTGCCAGCAGAGATGACAGGGCCCCTTTCTACGAGCAGTACTTC
cdr3_aa: CASRDDRAPFYEQYF
clone_size: .
j_call: TRBJ2-7
v_call: TRBV6-1
d_call: TRBD1

cdr3_nt: TGTGCCAGCAGCGTAGAGAGTAGAATGAACACTGAAGCTTTCTTT
cdr3_aa: CASSVESRMNTEAFF
clone_size: .
j_call: TRBJ1-1
v_call: TRBV9
d_call: .

cdr3_nt: TGTGCCAGCAGCGGCCAGGGTCTCCGCGGTGAGCAGTTCTTC
cdr3_aa: CASSGQGLRGEQFF
clone_size: .
j_call: TRBJ2-1
v_call: TRBV7-9
d_call: .

cdr3_nt: TGTGCCAGCAGCCGGTCAGGGGGGCTCGGAAACACCATATATTTT
cdr3_aa: CASSRSGGLGNTIYF
clone_size: .
j_call: TRBJ1-3
v_call: TRBV7-9
d_call: TRBD1

cdr3_nt: TGCGCCAGCAGCTTGGTCGCTAGCGGGAGTAGTGAGCAGTTCTTC
cdr3_aa: CASSLVASGSSEQFF
clone_size: .
j_call: TRBJ2-1
v_call: TRBV5-1
d_call: TRBD2

cdr3_nt: TGTGCCAGCAGTTTACAGGGGACAACTAATGAAAAACTGTTTTTT
cdr3_aa: CASSLQGTTNEKLFF
clone_size: .
j_call: TRBJ1-4
v_call: TRBV27
d_call: .

cdr3_nt: TGTGCCAGTAGTATAGCCGCTAGCGGCTACGAGCAGTACTTC
cdr3_aa: CASSIAASGYEQYF
clone_size: .
j_call: TRBJ2-7
v_call: TRBV19
d_call: TRBD2

cdr3_nt: TGTGCCAGCTCACCAGATAACTATGGCTACACCTTC
cdr3_aa: CASSPDNYGYTF
clone_size: .
j_call: TRBJ1-2
v_call: TRBV18
d_call: .

cdr3_nt: TGTGCCAGCAGCTACGACCTGCAGGGCTTCGGAAACACCATATATTTT
cdr3_aa: CASSYDLQGFGNTIYF
clone_size: once
j_call: TRBJ1-3
v_call: TRBV7-9
d_call: .

cdr3_nt: TGCGCCAGCAGCTTGTCCCCGGACTTCTCCGGGGAGCTGTTTTTT
cdr3_aa: CASSLSPDFSGELFF
clone_size: .
j_call: TRBJ2-2
v_call: TRBV5-1
d_call: .

cdr3_nt: TGTGCCAGCAGTCGTCTATTAGCGGGAGGCACCTACAATGAGCAGTTCTTC
cdr3_aa: CASSRLLAGGTYNEQFF
clone_size: .
j_call: TRBJ2-1
v_call: TRBV7-8
d_call: TRBD2

cdr3_nt: TGTGCCAGCAGCCAGTGGGACATCACAGATACGCAGTATTTT
cdr3_aa: CASSQWDITDTQYF
clone_size: .
j_call: TRBJ2-3
v_call: TRBV7-8
d_call: .

cdr3_nt: TGCGCCAGCAGCTTGGGGGCTAGCGGGAGAAGAGATACGCAGTATTTT
cdr3_aa: CASSLGASGRRDTQYF
clone_size: once
j_call: TRBJ2-3
v_call: TRBV5-1
d_call: TRBD2

cdr3_nt: TGTGCCAGCAGCTCGCCCGGGACAGGGGATAGCAATCAGCCCCAGCATTTT
cdr3_aa: CASSSPGTGDSNQPQHF
clone_size: .
j_call: TRBJ1-5
v_call: TRBV5-8
d_call: TRBD1

cdr3_nt: TGTGCCAGCAGTTTAACCAATAGGGGGCAGAGCTCCTACAATGAGCAGTTCTTC
cdr3_aa: CASSLTNRGQSSYNEQFF
clone_size: .
j_call: TRBJ2-1
v_call: TRBV27
d_call: TRBD1

cdr3_nt: TGCGCCAGCAGTGAACTAGCGGGACCCTATGAGCAGTTCTTC
cdr3_aa: CASSELAGPYEQFF
clone_size: .
j_call: TRBJ2-1
v_call: TRBV10-1
d_call: TRBD2

cdr3_nt: TGTGCCAGCAGCCGGCAGGCCCCAGATACGCAGTATTTT
cdr3_aa: CASSRQAPDTQYF
clone_size: .
j_call: TRBJ2-3
v_call: TRBV4-2
d_call: .

cdr3_nt: TGCGCCAGCAGCTCCCCGGGACAGGCCCCCCATGGGCAGTATTTT
cdr3_aa: CASSSPGQAPHGQYF
clone_size: .
j_call: TRBJ2-3
v_call: TRBV5-1
d_call: TRBD1

cdr3_nt: TGTGCCAGCATGGGACAACCCGGGGCTGGAAACACCATATATTTT
cdr3_aa: CASMGQPGAGNTIYF
clone_size: once
j_call: TRBJ1-3
v_call: TRBV28
d_call: .

cdr3_nt: TGCGCCAGCAGCCAAGTAAAACATGAGCAGTTCTTC
cdr3_aa: CASSQVKHEQFF
clone_size: .
j_call: TRBJ2-1
v_call: TRBV4-3
d_call: .

cdr3_nt: TGTGCCTGTAACCCGGGACGGAGGGAAGAGACCCAGTACTTC
cdr3_aa: CACNPGRREETQYF
clone_size: .
j_call: TRBJ2-5
v_call: TRBV5-4
d_call: .

cdr3_nt: TGTGCCAGCGGCCTCTCTGGGGCCAACGTCCTGACTTTC
cdr3_aa: CASGLSGANVLTF
clone_size: once
j_call: TRBJ2-6
v_call: TRBV2
d_call: .

cdr3_nt: TGTGCCAGCACCACTACTCGGGGACCCCAAGAGACCCAGTACTTC
cdr3_aa: CASTTTRGPQETQYF
clone_size: .
j_call: TRBJ2-5
v_call: TRBV7-9
d_call: .

cdr3_nt: TGTGCCAGTAGGTGGGTAGGGCAGCCCCAGCATTTT
cdr3_aa: CASRWVGQPQHF
clone_size: .
j_call: TRBJ1-5
v_call: TRBV19
d_call: .

cdr3_nt: TGTGCCAGCAGCTTAGGGTCTGGCGGGACGAACACCGGGGAGCTGTTTTTT
cdr3_aa: CASSLGSGGTNTGELFF
clone_size: .
j_call: TRBJ2-2
v_call: TRBV7-2
d_call: .

cdr3_nt: TGCGCCAGCAGCTTGGTAGCAGGAGGGGGACACGAGCAGTACTTC
cdr3_aa: CASSLVAGGGHEQYF
clone_size: .
j_call: TRBJ2-7
v_call: TRBV5-1
d_call: .

cdr3_nt: TGTGCCAGCTCCCGGGACATCTACGAGCAGTACTTC
cdr3_aa: CASSRDIYEQYF
clone_size: .
j_call: TRBJ2-7
v_call: TRBV18
d_call: .

cdr3_nt: TGTGCCAGCAGCAGAATCATTGGGACAGGGAAAGGGGAGCAGTACTTC
cdr3_aa: CASSRIIGTGKGEQYF
clone_size: .
j_call: TRBJ2-7
v_call: TRBV5-6
d_call: TRBD1

cdr3_nt: TGTGCCAGCAGTCGGGGGATCTACAATGAGCAGTTCTTC
cdr3_aa: CASSRGIYNEQFF
clone_size: .
j_call: TRBJ2-1
v_call: TRBV28
d_call: .

cdr3_nt: TGTGCCAGCAGTTCCACGGGAGAGACCCAGTACTTC
cdr3_aa: CASSSTGETQYF
clone_size: .
j_call: TRBJ2-5
v_call: TRBV27
d_call: .

cdr3_nt: TGTGCCATCAGGACTCCCACAGATACGCAGTATTTT
cdr3_aa: CAIRTPTDTQYF
clone_size: .
j_call: TRBJ2-3
v_call: TRBV10-3
d_call: .

cdr3_nt: TGTGCCAGCAGTGAAGACAGGGGGCGGCTAGCCCCCCCCTACGAGCAGTACTTC
cdr3_aa: CASSEDRGRLAPPYEQYF
clone_size: .
j_call: TRBJ2-7
v_call: TRBV2
d_call: TRBD1

cdr3_nt: TGTGCCAGCTCGTCGGGTCACAGGGAACCTGGGGAGACCCAGTACTTC
cdr3_aa: CASSSGHREPGETQYF
clone_size: .
j_call: TRBJ2-5
v_call: TRBV6-6
d_call: .

cdr3_nt: TGTGCCAGCAGTTATTTCCAGGGATCTGGGGCCAACGTCCTGACTTTC
cdr3_aa: CASSYFQGSGANVLTF
clone_size: .
j_call: TRBJ2-6
v_call: TRBV6-5
d_call: .

cdr3_nt: TGTGCCAGCAGCTTCCTCGCCTCCGGTGGGAGCTACGAGCAGTACTTC
cdr3_aa: CASSFLASGGSYEQYF
clone_size: .
j_call: TRBJ2-7
v_call: TRBV7-2
d_call: .

cdr3_nt: TGTGCCAGCAGCCGCCGGACTACCTCTACCGACGAGCAGTACTTC
cdr3_aa: CASSRRTTSTDEQYF
clone_size: .
j_call: TRBJ2-7
v_call: TRBV5-6
d_call: .

cdr3_nt: TGCGCCAGGGACCGGGACAGGGGCCCCGATACGCAGTATTTT
cdr3_aa: CARDRDRGPDTQYF
clone_size: .
j_call: TRBJ2-3
v_call: TRBV5-1
d_call: TRBD1

cdr3_nt: TGTGCCAGCAGCCCCCTCAGGACCTACGAGCAGTACTTC
cdr3_aa: CASSPLRTYEQYF
clone_size: .
j_call: TRBJ2-7
v_call: TRBV21-1
d_call: .

cdr3_nt: TGTGCCAGCAGCTCCCTACGGCAGGGGCAGTTCTTC
cdr3_aa: CASSSLRQGQFF
clone_size: .
j_call: TRBJ2-1
v_call: TRBV7-9
d_call: .

cdr3_nt: TGTGCCAGCAGCCCAGCCCCTTTGAAGGGCCGCGAGCAGTACTTC
cdr3_aa: CASSPAPLKGREQYF
clone_size: once
j_call: TRBJ2-7
v_call: TRBV9
d_call: .

cdr3_nt: TGTGCCAGCAGCTTGGGGGGGGGCGGCATCGAGCAGTACTTC
cdr3_aa: CASSLGGGGIEQYF
clone_size: .
j_call: TRBJ2-7
v_call: TRBV28
d_call: .

cdr3_nt: TGTGCCAGCAGACCCGCCTATGGCTACACCTTC
cdr3_aa: CASRPAYGYTF
clone_size: .
j_call: TRBJ1-2
v_call: TRBV6-1
d_call: .

cdr3_nt: TGTGCCAGCAGCCCCCGGACTAGGCCCTACAATGAGCAGTTCTTC
cdr3_aa: CASSPRTRPYNEQFF
clone_size: .
j_call: TRBJ2-1
v_call: TRBV14
d_call: TRBD2

cdr3_nt: TGCGCCAGCAGCCAAGGTGAAAAAAGAGGTCAGCCCCAGCATTTT
cdr3_aa: CASSQGEKRGQPQHF
clone_size: .
j_call: TRBJ1-5
v_call: TRBV4-1
d_call: .

cdr3_nt: TGTGCCAGCAGTTTTAGTTGGGTTAGACTAGCGGCATACGAGCAGTACTTC
cdr3_aa: CASSFSWVRLAAYEQYF
clone_size: .
j_call: TRBJ2-7
v_call: TRBV28
d_call: TRBD2

cdr3_nt: TGTGCCAGCAGCCTACAGGGTTTTACCTATGGCTACACCTTC
cdr3_aa: CASSLQGFTYGYTF
clone_size: .
j_call: TRBJ1-2
v_call: TRBV16
d_call: .

cdr3_nt: TGTGCCAGCAGTTATTGGGCAGGGAGGCTATCTGAAGCTTTCTTT
cdr3_aa: CASSYWAGRLSEAFF
clone_size: .
j_call: TRBJ1-1
v_call: TRBV6-5
d_call: .

cdr3_nt: TGTGCCAGCAGCATGGGTGGGACAGGGCTCCTAAGGCAGTACTTC
cdr3_aa: CASSMGGTGLLRQYF
clone_size: .
j_call: TRBJ2-7
v_call: TRBV6-1
d_call: TRBD1

cdr3_nt: TGCGCCAGCAGCTCTAGTGGCGGTTCGCCCCAGTACTTC
cdr3_aa: CASSSSGGSPQYF
clone_size: .
j_call: TRBJ2-5
v_call: TRBV5-1
d_call: .

cdr3_nt: TGTGCCAGCAGCTTGGGAGGGGGGCACAGCCAGCCCCAGCATTTT
cdr3_aa: CASSLGGGHSQPQHF
clone_size: .
j_call: TRBJ1-5
v_call: TRBV7-9
d_call: .

cdr3_nt: TGTGCCAGCAGCCCTGAAGCGGGGGGCTCCTACAATGAGCAGTTCTTC
cdr3_aa: CASSPEAGGSYNEQFF
clone_size: .
j_call: TRBJ2-1
v_call: TRBV5-5
d_call: TRBD2

cdr3_nt: TGTGCCAGCAGCTCTGCCCCCAGCGGAGAGGTAAATGAGCAGTTCTTC
cdr3_aa: CASSSAPSGEVNEQFF
clone_size: .
j_call: TRBJ2-1
v_call: TRBV7-6
d_call: .

cdr3_nt: TGTGCCAGCCGCTCTTTGGGGAATGAGCAGTTCTTC
cdr3_aa: CASRSLGNEQFF
clone_size: .
j_call: TRBJ2-1
v_call: TRBV7-3
d_call: .